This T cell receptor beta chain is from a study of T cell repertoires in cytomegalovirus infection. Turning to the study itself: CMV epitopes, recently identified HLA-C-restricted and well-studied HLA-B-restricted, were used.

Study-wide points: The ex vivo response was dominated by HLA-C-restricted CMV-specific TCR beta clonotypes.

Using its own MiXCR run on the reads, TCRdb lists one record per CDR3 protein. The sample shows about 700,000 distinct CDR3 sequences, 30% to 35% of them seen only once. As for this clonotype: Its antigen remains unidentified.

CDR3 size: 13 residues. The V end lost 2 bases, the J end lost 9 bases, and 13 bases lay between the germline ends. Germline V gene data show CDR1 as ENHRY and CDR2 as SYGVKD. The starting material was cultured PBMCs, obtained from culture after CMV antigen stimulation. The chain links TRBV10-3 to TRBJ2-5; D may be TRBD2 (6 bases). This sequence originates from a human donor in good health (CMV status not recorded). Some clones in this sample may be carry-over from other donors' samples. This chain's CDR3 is CAISEQAPGAQYF. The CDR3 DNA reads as TGTGCCATCAGTGAGCAGGCGCCGGGGGCCCAGTACTTC.